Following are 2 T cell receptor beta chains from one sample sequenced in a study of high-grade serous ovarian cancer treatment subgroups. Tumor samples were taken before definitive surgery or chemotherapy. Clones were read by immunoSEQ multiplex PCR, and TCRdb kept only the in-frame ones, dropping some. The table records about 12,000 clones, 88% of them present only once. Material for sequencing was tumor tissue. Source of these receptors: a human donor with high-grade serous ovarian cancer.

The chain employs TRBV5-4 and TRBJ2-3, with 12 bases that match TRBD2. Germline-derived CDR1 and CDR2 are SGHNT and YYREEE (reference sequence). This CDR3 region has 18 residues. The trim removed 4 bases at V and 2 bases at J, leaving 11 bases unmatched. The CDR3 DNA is TGTGCCAGCAGCCCCTGGACTAGCGGGATAACCATCACAGATACGCAGTATTTT. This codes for CASSPWTSGITITDTQYF.

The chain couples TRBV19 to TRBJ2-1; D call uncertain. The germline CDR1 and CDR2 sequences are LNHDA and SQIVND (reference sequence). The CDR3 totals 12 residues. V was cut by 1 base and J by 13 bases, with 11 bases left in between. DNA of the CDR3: TGTGCCAGTAGTATAGGGGCCTACTCCCAGTTCTTC. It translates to CASSIGAYSQFF.